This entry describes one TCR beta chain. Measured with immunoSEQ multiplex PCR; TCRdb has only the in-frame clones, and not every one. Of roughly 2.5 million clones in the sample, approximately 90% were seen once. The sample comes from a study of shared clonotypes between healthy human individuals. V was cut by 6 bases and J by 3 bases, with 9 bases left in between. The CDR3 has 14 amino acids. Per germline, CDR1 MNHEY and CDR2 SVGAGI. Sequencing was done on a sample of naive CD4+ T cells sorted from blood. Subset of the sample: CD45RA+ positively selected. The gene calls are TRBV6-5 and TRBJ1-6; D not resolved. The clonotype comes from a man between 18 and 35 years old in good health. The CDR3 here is CASRARGYNSPLHF. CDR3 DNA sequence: TGTGCCAGCAGGGCCCGTGGCTATAATTCACCCCTCCACTTT.